What follows are 9 T cell receptor beta chains derived from one specimen sequenced in a study of blood T cell repertoires in COVID-19. Repertoires were generated with immunoSEQ multiplex PCR, while TCRdb's copy carries only in-frame clones and drops some. Counted here are roughly 60,000 clones, approximately 80% occurring once; the ten biggest clones make up about 25%. The sample was peripheral blood. The receptors here all came from a human donor in a cohort sampled during active COVID-19.

The chain combines TRBV4-2 with TRBJ1-1; no definite D call. This CDR3 comprises 13 residues. Germline V gene lookup returns CDR1 LGHNA and CDR2 YNFKEQ. V lost 0 bases and J 2 bases, leaving 4 bases between the germline ends. Here the CDR3 reads CASSQDHNTEAFF. In DNA, the CDR3 is TGTGCCAGCAGCCAAGATCATAACACTGAAGCTTTCTTT.

The V call is TRBV9, the J call TRBJ2-2; weak D call: TRBD2 (5 bases). V shed 0 bases and J shed 6 bases, with 9 bases lying between them. The CDR3 contains 14 residues. Germline loops: CDR1 SGDLS, CDR2 YYNGEE. CDR3 DNA sequence: TGTGCCAGCAGCGTAGTGGACTTTCCCGGGGAGCTGTTTTTT. Translating it yields CASSVVDFPGELFF.

This chain connects TRBV5-1 to TRBJ2-7; 8 nucleotides match TRBD1. Unmatched junction bases numbered 5, after V lost 2 bases and J lost 1 base. Per the germline V gene, CDR1 is SGHRS and CDR2 is YFSETQ. The CDR3 has 15 residues. The CDR3 spells CASSLPNRGSYEQYF. The CDR3 nucleotides read TGCGCCAGCAGCTTACCAAACAGGGGGTCCTACGAGCAGTACTTC. The full variable domain, its missing parts supplied by reference TRBV5-1 and TRBJ2-7, is KAGVTQTPRYLIKTRGQQVTLSCSPISGHRSVSWYQQTPGQGLQFLFEYFSETQRNKGNFPGRFSGRQFSNSRSEMNVSTLELGDSALYLCASSLPNRGSYEQYFGPGTRLTVT.

V and J are TRBV7-9 and TRBJ2-5, with 10 bases fitting TRBD1. The CDR3 runs 15 residues. Germline V gives CDR1 SEHNR, CDR2 FQNEAQ (reference sequence). Trimming removed 5 bases from V and 5 bases from J; junction bases left unmatched: 8. This CDR3 reads CASSPDRGLEETQYF. DNA of the CDR3: TGTGCCAGCAGCCCTGACAGGGGGCTAGAGGAGACCCAGTACTTC.

This clone was detected only a few times. The V gene is TRBV13, the J gene TRBJ1-5; D remains unclear. This CDR3 is built from 13 residues. CDR1 and CDR2 (germline): PRHDT, FYEKMQ (reference sequence). Trimming pared 1 base from V and 7 bases from J, leaving 8 bases between. CDR3 bases: TGTGCCAGCAGCTTAGTGGGAGGGCAGCCCCAGCATTTT. Protein: CASSLVGGQPQHF.

V is TRBV7-3 and J is TRBJ2-2; 11 bases fit TRBD2. The CDR3 is 16 residues long. The V segment lost 5 bases and the J segment 4 bases; nucleotides outside the gene matches: 6. CDR1 and CDR2 (germline): SGHTA, FQGTGA. CDR3 coding DNA: TGTGCCAGCAGCCTTAGCGGGAGGGATTCCACCGGGGAGCTGTTTTTT. Its protein product is CASSLSGRDSTGELFF.

CDR3 residues: CASSSRTGGSDSPLHF. CDR3 nucleotides: TGCGCCAGCAGCTCACGGACAGGGGGCTCGGATTCACCCCTCCACTTT. The chain is built from TRBV5-1 and TRBJ1-6; TRBD1 matches at 11 bases. J gave up 8 bases and V 3 bases, and 7 bases lay outside the gene matches. Per the germline V gene, CDR1 is SGHRS and CDR2 is YFSETQ. This CDR3 has 16 amino acids.

This chain connects TRBV7-3 to TRBJ2-5; tentative D call: TRBD2 (5 bases). This CDR3 has 14 residues. CDR1 SGHTA and CDR2 FQGTGA come from the germline V gene. The V gene lost 5 bases and the J gene lost 6 bases, with 16 bases spanning the gap. The CDR3 DNA reads TGTGCCAGCAGCCCTCGGACTGGCTCAAAGACCCAGTACTTC. Protein sequence: CASSPRTGSKTQYF.

The V and J genes are TRBV27 and TRBJ1-4, with D possibly TRBD1 on 5 matching bases. CDR3 size: 14 residues. V was shortened by 6 bases and J by 7 bases, with 15 bases between the two germline ends. The germline gives CDR1 MNHEY, CDR2 SMNVEV (reference sequence). As DNA, the CDR3 is TGTGCCAGCAGCCCAAGGGGCTTAGGTGAAAAACTGTTTTTT. It translates to CASSPRGLGEKLFF.